The T cell receptor beta chain described here comes from a study of CD8+ T cells in alopecia areata (dated by TCRdb to 2017 to 2018). Some background on the complete study: The treated patients took part in an open-label pilot trial in which moderate-to-severe alopecia areata was treated with oral tofacitinib at 5 to 10 mg twice daily. Patients received tofacitinib for 6 to 18 months and were then followed off drug for 6 months to check for delayed response and recurrence. Disease severity in treated patients was measured with the SALT score, which quantifies the percentage of affected scalp surface area. In both human patients and the C3H/HeJ mouse model, the study applied high-throughput TCRbeta sequencing to look at T cell clonal expansion in alopecia areata. Scalp tissue and sorted CD4+ and CD8+ peripheral blood T cells from patchy and totalis/universalis alopecia areata patients and from healthy controls were covered by human TCRbeta sequencing. Patients on tofacitinib were biopsied at baseline and after 4 and 24 weeks of treatment, and several of the patients also had a later scalp biopsy. Clonality in the scalp was compared among normal scalp (n=4), patchy alopecia areata scalp (n=8), and alopecia totalis/universalis scalp (n=8). The RNA source kit depended on sample type: the PAXgene miRNA kit for fixed scalp, the miRNeasy kit for PBMCs, and the RNeasy kit for mouse skin. Amplification of TCRbeta CDR3 regions was done by immunoSEQ multiplex PCR using 35 Vbeta forward primers and 13 Jbeta reverse primers. Broad study findings and their caveats: Because the treated cohort was small and had only one nonresponder, larger studies are needed to examine links between baseline CD8+ expansion and response. Many expanded lesional clones persisted in scalp and blood during tofacitinib treatment, which may partly explain relapse after stopping treatment. Scalp TCR repertoire analysis is complicated because resident alphabeta T cells in normal human skin are also sequenced, whereas mouse skin is dominated by gammadelta T cells. Scalp clonality and the number of expanded CD8+ clones among the top 100 scalp clones were significantly decreased by tofacitinib. Higher clonality and more expanded CD8+ clones were observed in lesional scalp than in normal scalp, particularly in alopecia totalis/universalis, a finding suggestive of antigenic drive. Compared with mice, TCR sequences shared between patients were less clear, possibly partly because of HLA diversity across the patient population.

Notes on this clone: Its antigen target is currently unknown. No base-level quality is on record; no much larger clone is a single base apart.

The library was made by the immunoSEQ multiplex PCR assay. RNA was extracted from all samples and reverse transcribed into cDNA, which served as template for TCR sequencing. SuperScript III was used to make first-strand cDNA, primed with a 2:1 mix of oligo-dT and random hexamers. A synthetic immune receptor repertoire was used to assess amplification bias, and residual bias was removed computationally. In the paper's pipeline: Raw reads were preprocessed to remove errors, and CDR3 was defined by IMGT conventions from the conserved cysteine to phenylalanine. Clonality was computed by normalizing Shannon entropy by log2 of the number of productive unique TCRs and subtracting the result from 1. CD4 or CD8 identity of scalp clones was inferred by cross-referencing scalp TCRbeta sequences with sorted blood CD4 and CD8 repertoires. In TCRdb, the immuneACCESS table is reduced to in-frame sequences with V and J assigned. These tables do not hold every clone; where another copy was compared, an unresolved V gene accounts for under half, and the others remain unexplained. The DNA gave D and trimming, while V, J and clone size come from that table. This sample comprises around 150,000 clones, roughly four fifths of them detected only once. Roughly 25% of the sample is held by the ten biggest clonotypes.

Per the publication, the time point label means: more than 3 weeks on oral tofacitinib. The treatment or condition label, as the study defines it: oral pan-JAK inhibitor, 5-10 mg twice daily. Lesional scalp punch biopsies and peripheral blood were obtained from alopecia areata patients. PBMCs were isolated by density centrifugation and stained for CD3, CD4 and CD8, after which CD4+ and CD8+ T cells were sorted on a FACSAria. The TCR originated in a human donor with alopecia areata. The starting material was CD8+ T cells sorted from blood, obtained at week 4, from a patient treated with tofacitinib.

Here is the DNA: TGCGCCAGCAGCTTGGGGGGTCCTAATCAGCCCCAGCATTTT. Translated, this gives CASSLGGPNQPQHF. Here the chain combines TRBV5-1 and TRBJ1-5, with the D gene not confidently named. V loses 0 bases, J loses 4 bases, and the germline ends lie 8 bases apart. CDR1 SGHRS and CDR2 YFSETQ were looked up in the germline V gene. The CDR3 runs 14 amino acids, cysteine and phenylalanine included. The only DNA kept is the CDR3, 42 bases in frame from the first base.